The clone carrying this TCR beta chain has more than one count but fewer than ten. No antigen is known for it. The CDR3 totals 14 residues. The V gene end was trimmed by 2 bases and the J gene end by 5 bases; junction bases not matched to a gene: 5. CDR1 and CDR2 (germline): SGHRS, YFSETQ. The data are from a study of beta chain features in type 1 diabetes. Study results and caveats: A definitive answer on HLA type influencing TCRB rearrangement was not reached here. Type 1 diabetes patients had moderately but significantly shorter TCRB CDR3s in all four CD4+ subsets. A PCR bias possibly favoring shorter templates would apply equally to patients and controls.

Every bit of the isolated RNA underwent reverse transcription, so sequencing read expressed TCRB transcripts. Naive, central memory and regulatory T cell samples yielded around 3.4 million reads on average. Data came from immunoSEQ multiplex PCR; TCRdb stores just in-frame clones and leaves some out. Of 240,000 or so clones detected, over 11% appear once; the ten largest clones hold approximately 0.018%. V gene TRBV5-1 combines with J gene TRBJ2-7; 9 nucleotides match TRBD1. The source is a man under 40 with type 1 diabetes. Sequenced sample: naive CD4+ T cells from blood. The CDR3 coding sequence is TGCGCCAGCAGCTTCGACAGGGGGGCCAACGAGCAGTACTTC. Amino acids: CASSFDRGANEQYF.